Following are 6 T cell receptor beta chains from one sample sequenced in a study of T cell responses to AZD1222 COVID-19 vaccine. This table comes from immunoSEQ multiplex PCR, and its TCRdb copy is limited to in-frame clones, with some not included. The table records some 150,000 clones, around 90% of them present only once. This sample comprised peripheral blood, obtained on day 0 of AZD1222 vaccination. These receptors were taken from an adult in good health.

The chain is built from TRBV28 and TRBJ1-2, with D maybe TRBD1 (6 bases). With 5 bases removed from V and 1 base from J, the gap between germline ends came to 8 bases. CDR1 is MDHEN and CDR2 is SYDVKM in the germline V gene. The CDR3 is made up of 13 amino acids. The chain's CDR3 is CASSTGYNYGYTF. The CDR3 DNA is TGTGCCAGCAGTACAGGGTATAACTATGGCTACACCTTC.

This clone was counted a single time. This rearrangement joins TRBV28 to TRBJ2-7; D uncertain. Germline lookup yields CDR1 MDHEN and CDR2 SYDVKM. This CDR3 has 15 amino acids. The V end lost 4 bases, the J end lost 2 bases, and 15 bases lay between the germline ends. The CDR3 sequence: CASSSGFGPPYEQYF. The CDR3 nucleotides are TGTGCCAGCAGTTCCGGATTTGGGCCACCCTACGAGCAGTACTTC. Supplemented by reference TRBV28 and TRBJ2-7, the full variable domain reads DVKVTQSSRYLVKRTGEKVFLECVQDMDHENMFWYRQDPGLGLRLIYFSYDVKMKEKGDIPEGYSVSREKKERFSLILESASTNQTSMYLCASSSGFGPPYEQYFGPGTRLTVT.

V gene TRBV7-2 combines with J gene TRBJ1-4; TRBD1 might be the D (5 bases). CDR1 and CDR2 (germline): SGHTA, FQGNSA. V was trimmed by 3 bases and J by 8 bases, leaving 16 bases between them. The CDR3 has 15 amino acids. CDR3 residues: CASSFSPGVTEKLFF. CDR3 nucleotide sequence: TGTGCCAGCAGCTTTTCGCCGGGGGTGACGGAAAAACTGTTTTTT.

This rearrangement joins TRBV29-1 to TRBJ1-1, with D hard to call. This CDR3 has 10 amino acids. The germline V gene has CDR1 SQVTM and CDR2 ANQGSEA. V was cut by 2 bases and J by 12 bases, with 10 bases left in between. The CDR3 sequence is CSVEQSQTFF. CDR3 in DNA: TGCAGCGTTGAACAGTCGCAAACTTTCTTT.

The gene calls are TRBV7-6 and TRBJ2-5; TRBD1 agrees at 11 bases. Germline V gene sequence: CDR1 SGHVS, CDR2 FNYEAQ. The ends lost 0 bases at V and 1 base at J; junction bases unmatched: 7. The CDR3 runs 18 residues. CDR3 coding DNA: TGTGCCAGCAGCTTAGCAAGGACAGGGGGCATTATCCAAGAGACCCAGTACTTC. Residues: CASSLARTGGIIQETQYF.

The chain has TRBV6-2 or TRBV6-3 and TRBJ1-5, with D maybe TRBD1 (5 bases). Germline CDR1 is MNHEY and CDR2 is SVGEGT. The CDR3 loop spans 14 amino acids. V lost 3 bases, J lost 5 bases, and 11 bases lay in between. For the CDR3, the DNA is TGTGCCAGCAGTTATCGGGGCGGGGATCAGCCCCAGCATTTT. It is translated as CASSYRGGDQPQHF.